The clone carrying this TCR beta chain occurred a few times. This record belongs to a study of blood T cell repertoires in COVID-19. On the study more broadly: In each case, the material was cDNA or gDNA derived from T cells, B-cell-depleted T cells, or PBMCs.

The CDR3 runs 13 residues. Germline lookup yields CDR1 MNHEY and CDR2 SVGAGI. V lost 6 bases and J lost 7, with 12 bases in between. Authors' analysis steps: Scientists estimated how many nucleated cells there were by amplifying reference gene primers. Some clones are missing from TCRdb's copy, which holds only in-frame ones; the method was immunoSEQ multiplex PCR. Clone size and V and J calls were adopted from that table, with D and trimming inferred from the DNA. The sample yields fewer than 300,000 clones, 81% seen once. The material sequenced was peripheral blood. The TCR comes from a woman between 55 and 75 years old with active or convalescent COVID-19. V gene TRBV6-5 combines with J gene TRBJ1-4; D call uncertain. The chain's CDR3 is CASSRRPGEKLFF. The CDR3 region has the DNA TGTGCCAGCAGCAGGAGGCCGGGTGAAAAACTGTTTTTT.